This is a list of T cell receptor beta chains from one sample in a study of Ad26.COV2.S vaccination and SARS-CoV-2 variants. Assay: immunoSEQ multiplex PCR; the TCRdb copy retains only in-frame clones and omits some. In the table there are about 350,000 clones, approximately 81% of which are singletons. The specimen comprised peripheral blood, sampled in a trial of Ad26.COV2.S vaccine versus placebo. All receptors come from a person aged 18-60 years who received the Ad26.COV2.S COVID-19 vaccine or a placebo. The CDR3 runs from the conserved cysteine through the conserved F or W. Each record gives: J gene, V gene, clone size, D gene, CDR3 DNA, CDR3 protein. A D gene is named only where the DNA matches it firmly. The listing skips clone size in some rows; elsewhere it reads once, few, many or a size class.

j_gene: TRBJ2-7; v_gene: TRBV7-8; abundance: -; d_gene: TRBD1; CDR3nt: TGTGCCAGCAGCCAGGGGGACGGACCTGGACGGGACGAGCAGTACTTC; CDR3aa: CASSQGDGPGRDEQYF
j_gene: TRBJ2-1; v_gene: TRBV29-1; abundance: -; d_gene: TRBD2; CDR3nt: TGCAGCGTCGCGGGACTAGCGGGGTACAATGAGCAGTTCTTC; CDR3aa: CSVAGLAGYNEQFF
j_gene: TRBJ1-1; v_gene: TRBV5-1; abundance: few; d_gene: -; CDR3nt: TGCGCCAGCAGCGTGGACACTTCGGACACTGAAGCTTTCTTT; CDR3aa: CASSVDTSDTEAFF
j_gene: TRBJ2-5; v_gene: TRBV5-1; abundance: -; d_gene: TRBD2; CDR3nt: TGCGCCAGCAGCTTGGCCTCTAGCGGGGGAAAAGAGACCCAGTACTTC; CDR3aa: CASSLASSGGKETQYF
j_gene: TRBJ2-5; v_gene: TRBV19; abundance: few; d_gene: TRBD1; CDR3nt: TGTGCCACCTCGGACAGGGGGGTCGAGACCCAGTACTTC; CDR3aa: CATSDRGVETQYF
j_gene: TRBJ1-5; v_gene: TRBV11-2; abundance: -; d_gene: -; CDR3nt: TGTGCCAGCAGCTTTTTTCCAGCTTACGGGCCCCAGCATTTT; CDR3aa: CASSFFPAYGPQHF
j_gene: TRBJ1-2; v_gene: TRBV19; abundance: -; d_gene: -; CDR3nt: TGTGCCAGTAGTATGTTACAGCGCGGCTACACCTTC; CDR3aa: CASSMLQRGYTF
j_gene: TRBJ2-1; v_gene: TRBV5-1; abundance: once; d_gene: -; CDR3nt: TGCGCCAGCAGCCCAGAACCGAGCTCCTACAATGAGCAGTTCTTC; CDR3aa: CASSPEPSSYNEQFF
j_gene: TRBJ1-1; v_gene: TRBV27; abundance: -; d_gene: -; CDR3nt: TGTGCCAGCAGTATGATAGGAGGGAACACTGAAGCTTTCTTT; CDR3aa: CASSMIGGNTEAFF
j_gene: TRBJ2-2; v_gene: TRBV10-3; abundance: few; d_gene: -; CDR3nt: TGTGCCATAAAGCTAGACCCGGGCCTTAGCACCGGGGAGCTGTTTTTT; CDR3aa: CAIKLDPGLSTGELFF
j_gene: TRBJ2-1; v_gene: TRBV11-2; abundance: -; d_gene: TRBD2; CDR3nt: TGTGCCAGCAGCCGACTAGCGGGAGGGGGGGGCAATGAGCAGTTCTTC; CDR3aa: CASSRLAGGGGNEQFF
j_gene: TRBJ2-4; v_gene: TRBV19; abundance: -; d_gene: -; CDR3nt: TGTGCCAGTAGTATAGTAGATACCATCAAAAACATTCAGTACTTC; CDR3aa: CASSIVDTIKNIQYF
j_gene: TRBJ1-1; v_gene: TRBV28; abundance: once; d_gene: -; CDR3nt: TGTGCCAGCAGTCTGTACCCGGGACGGATGAACACTGAAGCTTTCTTT; CDR3aa: CASSLYPGRMNTEAFF
j_gene: TRBJ1-6; v_gene: TRBV14; abundance: -; d_gene: TRBD1; CDR3nt: TGTGCCAGCAGAGACAGGGGTACTAATTCACCCCTCCACTTT; CDR3aa: CASRDRGTNSPLHF
j_gene: TRBJ1-1; v_gene: TRBV7-2; abundance: -; d_gene: TRBD1; CDR3nt: TGTGCCAGCAGCCCCGGACAGGGGAGGTGGACTGAAGCTTTCTTT; CDR3aa: CASSPGQGRWTEAFF
j_gene: TRBJ2-7; v_gene: TRBV5-6; abundance: -; d_gene: TRBD2; CDR3nt: TGTGCCAGCAGCTTAAAAGGACTAGCGGGGACCGACGAGCAGTACTTC; CDR3aa: CASSLKGLAGTDEQYF